This entry lists 8 T cell receptor beta chains sequenced from one sample in a study of molecular identifiers for immune sequencing clone quantification. MiXCR, applied by TCRdb to the PCR reads, yields one record per CDR3 protein. The data contain nearly 55,000 distinct CDR3 sequences, roughly a third of them singletons. The source material was naive CD8+ T cells from blood, with Jurkat cell RNA spiked in. The subset is: FACS-sorted CD8+CD4-CCR7+CD45RA+ naive T cells. The receptor source for this set is a human donor in good health. Some libraries in this study had Jurkat cell RNA spiked in.

This clonotype appeared a few times. This sequence joins TRBV6-2 or TRBV6-3 and TRBJ1-1, with D tentatively TRBD1 (6 bases). The V end was cut by 4 bases, the J end by 3 bases, with 21 bases between. The CDR3 totals 17 residues. The V gene's germline CDR1 is MNHEY and CDR2 SVGEGT. For the CDR3, the DNA is TGTGCCAGCAGTTTAAACACGAACAGGGTTTTGGACACTGAAGCTTTCTTT. Its translation is CASSLNTNRVLDTEAFF.

The table lists this clonotype with many counts. The rearrangement uses TRBV20-1 and TRBJ2-1, with 10 nucleotides matching TRBD2. Germline V gene lookup returns CDR1 DFQATT and CDR2 SNEGSKA (reference sequence). Germline trimming cut 2 bases from V and 9 bases from J; bases unmatched to any gene: 7. The CDR3 is made up of 14 amino acids. As DNA, the CDR3 is TGCAGTGCTAGATTAAGCGGGAGGGCCCCTGAGCAGTTCTTC. Its protein product is CSARLSGRAPEQFF.

This clonotype was detected ten times or more. The chain links TRBV20-1 to TRBJ2-7; D tentatively reads TRBD1 or TRBD2 (5 bases each). Trimming cost V 4 bases and J 5 bases, with 9 bases left between them. Germline V gene data show CDR1 as DFQATT and CDR2 as SNEGSKA (reference sequence). The CDR3 has 11 residues. The CDR3 sequence is CSAITGHEQYF. CDR3 in DNA: TGCAGTGCTATTACGGGGCACGAGCAGTACTTC.

V and J are TRBV20-1 and TRBJ1-5, with D tentatively TRBD1 (5 bases). Trimming left V 0 bases short and J 6 bases short, with 12 bases between. Per the germline V gene, CDR1 is DFQATT and CDR2 is SNEGSKA (reference sequence). There are 14 residues in the CDR3. In nucleotides, the CDR3 is TGCAGTGCTAGAGATCTAGGGGCTGGTCAGCCCCAGCATTTT. This sequence encodes CSARDLGAGQPQHF.

This clonotype has a handful of counts. The chain joins TRBV28 to TRBJ1-1, with D unresolved. The germline CDR1 and CDR2 sequences are MDHEN and SYDVKM. V lost 6 bases, J lost 1 base, and 9 bases lay in between. The CDR3 loop spans 13 amino acids. CDR3 coding DNA: TGTGCCAGCAGGCTGTTTCCGAACACTGAAGCTTTCTTT. This translates into CASRLFPNTEAFF.

A single count supports this clonotype. V usage is TRBV5-4 and J usage is TRBJ1-2; 9 bases align to TRBD1. The CDR3 loop spans 15 amino acids. CDR1 and CDR2 (germline): SGHNT, YYREEE (reference sequence). With V trimmed by 7 bases and J by 3 bases, 10 bases remained unmatched. This CDR3 is CASGKRTGEYYGYTF. CDR3 nucleotide sequence: TGTGCCAGCGGCAAAAGGACAGGGGAATACTATGGCTACACCTTC.

To note about this clonotype: At one boundary the junction diverges from the germline segment, which might be a read error. V usage is TRBV28 and J usage is TRBJ1-5; D is perhaps TRBD1 (6 bases). Germline CDR1 reads MDHEN; CDR2 reads SYDVKM. This CDR3 contains 14 residues. CDR3 region: CASSFDRRNKPQHF. The CDR3, as DNA: TGTGCCAGCAGTTTCGACAGGCGCAATAAGCCCCAGCATTTT.

Ten or more counts support this clonotype. The chain couples TRBV20-1 to TRBJ2-1, with 11 bases lining up with TRBD2. Germline V lookup: CDR1 DFQATT, CDR2 SNEGSKA (reference sequence). This CDR3 is built from 13 residues. V was clipped by 5 bases and J by 7 bases; unmatched bases: 4. The CDR3 reads CSASLAGGNEQFF. CDR3 coding DNA: TGCAGTGCTTCCCTAGCGGGAGGTAATGAGCAGTTCTTC.